This T cell receptor beta chain appears in the sequencing data of a study of radiotherapy plus CTLA-4 blockade in lung cancer. The overall study: Objective responses occurred in about 17% of patients; 31% had disease control.

The V gene lost 1 base and the J gene lost 6 bases, with 7 bases spanning the gap. Germline V gene sequence: CDR1 KGHSH, CDR2 LQKENI. CDR3 length equals 12 residues. With respect to this clone: Its matching antigen is unknown.

The study's findings and limits: Peripheral blood showed expansion of tumor-derived TCR clones after radiotherapy and ipilimumab. Early blood T cell clone dynamics, with interferon-beta, were reported to best predict response.

Profiled with immunoSEQ multiplex PCR; TCRdb holds only in-frame clones, not every one. Here the sample spans tens of thousands of clones, approximately 80% being singletons. The material was peripheral blood, obtained from a patient treated with radiotherapy plus ipilimumab. This receptor was identified in a human donor with non-small cell lung cancer whose response to radiotherapy plus ipilimumab could not be evaluated. The chain combines TRBV18 with TRBJ2-7; possible D gene TRBD2, 6 bases. The CDR3 spells CASSPLGGEQYF. The CDR3 coding sequence is TGTGCCAGCTCACCACTGGGGGGCGAGCAGTACTTC.